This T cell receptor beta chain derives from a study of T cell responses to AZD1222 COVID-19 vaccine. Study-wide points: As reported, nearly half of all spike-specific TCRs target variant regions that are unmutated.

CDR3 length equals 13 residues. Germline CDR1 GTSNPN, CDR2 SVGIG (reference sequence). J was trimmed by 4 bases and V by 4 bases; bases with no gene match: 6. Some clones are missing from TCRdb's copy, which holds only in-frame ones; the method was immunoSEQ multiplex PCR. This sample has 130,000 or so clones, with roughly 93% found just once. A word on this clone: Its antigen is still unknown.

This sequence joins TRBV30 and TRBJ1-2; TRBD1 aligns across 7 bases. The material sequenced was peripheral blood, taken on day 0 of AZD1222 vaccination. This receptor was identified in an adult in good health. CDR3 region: CAWTTRDSYGYTF. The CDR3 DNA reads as TGTGCCTGGACCACGAGGGACAGCTATGGCTACACCTTC.